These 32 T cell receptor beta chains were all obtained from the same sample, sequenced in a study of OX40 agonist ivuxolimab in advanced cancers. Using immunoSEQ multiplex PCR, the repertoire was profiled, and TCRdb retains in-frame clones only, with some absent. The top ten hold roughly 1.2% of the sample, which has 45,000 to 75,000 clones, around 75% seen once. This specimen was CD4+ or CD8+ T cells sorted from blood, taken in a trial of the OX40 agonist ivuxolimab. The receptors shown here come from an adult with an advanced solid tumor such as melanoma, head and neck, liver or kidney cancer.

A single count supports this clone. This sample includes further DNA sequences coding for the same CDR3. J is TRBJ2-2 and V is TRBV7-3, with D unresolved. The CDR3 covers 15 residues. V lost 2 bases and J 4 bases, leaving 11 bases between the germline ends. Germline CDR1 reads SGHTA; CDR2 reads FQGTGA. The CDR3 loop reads CASSLGGPGTGELFF. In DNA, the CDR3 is TGTGCCAGCAGCTTAGGCGGCCCGGGCACCGGGGAGCTGTTTTTT.

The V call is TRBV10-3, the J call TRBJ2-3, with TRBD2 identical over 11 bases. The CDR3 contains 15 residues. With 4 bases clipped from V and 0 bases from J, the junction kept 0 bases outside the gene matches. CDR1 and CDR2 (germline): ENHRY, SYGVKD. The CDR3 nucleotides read TGTGCCATCAGTGGGACTAGCGGGAGCACAGATACGCAGTATTTT. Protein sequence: CAISGTSGSTDTQYF.

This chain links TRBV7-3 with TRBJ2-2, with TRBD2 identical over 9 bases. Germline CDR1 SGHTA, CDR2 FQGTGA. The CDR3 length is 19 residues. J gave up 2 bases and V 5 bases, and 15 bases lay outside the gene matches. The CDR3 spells CASSPGGTAGGLNTGELFF. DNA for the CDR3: TGTGCCAGCAGCCCGGGCGGTACAGCGGGGGGTCTTAACACCGGGGAGCTGTTTTTT. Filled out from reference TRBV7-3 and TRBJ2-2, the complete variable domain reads GAGVSQTPSNKVTEKGKYVELRCDPISGHTALYWYRQSLGQGPEFLIYFQGTGAADDSGLPNDRFFAVRPEGSVSTLKIQRTERGDSAVYLCASSPGGTAGGLNTGELFFGEGSRLTVL.

Here the CDR3 DNA reads TGTGCCATCAGTCACGAATGGACAGGGTATGGCTACACCTTC. Translation: CAISHEWTGYGYTF. The chain has TRBV10-3 and TRBJ1-2; TRBD1 aligns across 8 bases. Unmatched junction bases numbered 7, after V lost 5 bases and J lost 5 bases. The CDR3 spans 14 residues. Germline V lookup: CDR1 ENHRY, CDR2 SYGVKD.

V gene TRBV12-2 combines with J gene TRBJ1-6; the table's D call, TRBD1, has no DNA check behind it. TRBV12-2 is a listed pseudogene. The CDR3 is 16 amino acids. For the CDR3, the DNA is TGTGCAAGTCGATGGACAGAAGGTGCCCCTAATTCACCCCTCCACTTT. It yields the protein CASRWTEGAPNSPLHF.

CDR3 sequence: CASSLITAVYVADTQYF. The CDR3 coding sequence is TGTGCCAGCAGCTTAATCACAGCAGTCTATGTTGCAGATACGCAGTATTTT. The J gene is TRBJ2-3, the V gene TRBV7-9; D ambiguous. V was shortened by 2 bases and J by 4 bases, with 19 bases between the two germline ends. Germline assignment: CDR1 SEHNR and CDR2 FQNEAQ (reference sequence). There are 17 residues in the CDR3.

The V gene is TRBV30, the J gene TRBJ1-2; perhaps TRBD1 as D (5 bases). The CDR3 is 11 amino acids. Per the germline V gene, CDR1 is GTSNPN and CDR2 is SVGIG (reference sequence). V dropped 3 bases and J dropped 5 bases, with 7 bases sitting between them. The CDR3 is CAWSRGYGYTF. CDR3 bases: TGTGCCTGGAGCCGGGGGTATGGCTACACCTTC.

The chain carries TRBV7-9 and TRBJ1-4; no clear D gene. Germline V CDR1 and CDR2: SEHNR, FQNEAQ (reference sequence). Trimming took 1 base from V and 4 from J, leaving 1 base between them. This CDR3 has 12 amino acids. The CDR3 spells CASSLVNEKLFF. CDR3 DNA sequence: TGTGCCAGCAGCTTAGTTAATGAAAAACTGTTTTTT.

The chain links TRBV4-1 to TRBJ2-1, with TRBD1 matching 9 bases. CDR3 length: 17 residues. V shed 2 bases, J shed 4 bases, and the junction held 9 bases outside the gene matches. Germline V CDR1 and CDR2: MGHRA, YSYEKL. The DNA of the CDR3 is TGCGCCAGCAGCCAACATTCGGGACAGGGCTTTTACAATGAGCAGTTCTTC. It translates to CASSQHSGQGFYNEQFF.

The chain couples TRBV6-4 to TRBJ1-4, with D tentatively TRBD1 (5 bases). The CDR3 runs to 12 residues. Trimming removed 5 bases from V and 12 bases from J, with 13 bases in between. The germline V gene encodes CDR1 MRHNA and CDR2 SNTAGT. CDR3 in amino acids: CASSPGAEELFF. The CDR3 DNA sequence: TGTGCCAGCAGTCCTGGGGCAGAGGAACTGTTTTTT.

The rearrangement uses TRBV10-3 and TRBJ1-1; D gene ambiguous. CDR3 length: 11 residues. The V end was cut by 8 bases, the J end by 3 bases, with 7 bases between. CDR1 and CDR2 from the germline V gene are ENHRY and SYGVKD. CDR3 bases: TGTGCCATCGGTCGGGACACTGAAGCTTTCTTT. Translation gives CAIGRDTEAFF.

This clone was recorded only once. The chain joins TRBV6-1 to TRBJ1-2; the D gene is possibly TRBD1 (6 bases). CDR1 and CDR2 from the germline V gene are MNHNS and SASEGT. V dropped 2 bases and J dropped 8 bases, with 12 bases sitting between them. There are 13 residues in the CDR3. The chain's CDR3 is CASSETGTAGYTF. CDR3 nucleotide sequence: TGTGCCAGCAGTGAAACAGGGACCGCGGGCTACACCTTC.

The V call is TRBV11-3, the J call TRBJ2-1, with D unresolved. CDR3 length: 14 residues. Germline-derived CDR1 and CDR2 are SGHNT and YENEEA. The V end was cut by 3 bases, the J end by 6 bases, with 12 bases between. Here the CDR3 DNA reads TGTGCCAGCAGCTTGGGCCCTTCTTTCAATGAGCAGTTCTTC. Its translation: CASSLGPSFNEQFF. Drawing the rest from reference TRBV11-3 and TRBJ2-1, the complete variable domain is EAGVVQSPRYKIIEKKQPVAFWCNPISGHNTLYWYLQNLGQGPELLIRYENEEAVDDSQLPKDRFSAERLKGVDSTLKIQPAELGDSAVYLCASSLGPSFNEQFFGPGTRLTVL.

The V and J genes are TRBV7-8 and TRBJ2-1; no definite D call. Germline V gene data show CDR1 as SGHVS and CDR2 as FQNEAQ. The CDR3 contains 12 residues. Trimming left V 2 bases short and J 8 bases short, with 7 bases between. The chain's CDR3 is CASSLYVDEQFF. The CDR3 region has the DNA TGTGCCAGCAGCTTATACGTCGATGAGCAGTTCTTC.

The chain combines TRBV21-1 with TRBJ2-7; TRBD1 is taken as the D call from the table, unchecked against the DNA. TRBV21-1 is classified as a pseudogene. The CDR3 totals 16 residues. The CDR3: CASSKGVQDRVYEQYF. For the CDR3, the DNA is TGTGCCAGCAGCAAAGGGGTTCAGGACAGGGTCTACGAGCAGTACTTC.

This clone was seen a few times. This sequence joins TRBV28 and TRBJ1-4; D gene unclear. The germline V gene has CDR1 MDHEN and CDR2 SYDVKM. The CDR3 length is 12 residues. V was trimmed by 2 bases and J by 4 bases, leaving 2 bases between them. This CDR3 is CASSLINEKLFF. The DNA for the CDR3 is TGTGCCAGCAGTTTAATTAATGAAAAACTGTTTTTT.

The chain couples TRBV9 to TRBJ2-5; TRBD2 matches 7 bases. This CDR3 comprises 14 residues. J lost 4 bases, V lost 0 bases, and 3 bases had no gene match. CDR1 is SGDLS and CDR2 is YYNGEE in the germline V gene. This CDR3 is CASSVVGEGETQYF. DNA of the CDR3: TGTGCCAGCAGCGTAGTGGGGGAGGGAGAGACCCAGTACTTC.

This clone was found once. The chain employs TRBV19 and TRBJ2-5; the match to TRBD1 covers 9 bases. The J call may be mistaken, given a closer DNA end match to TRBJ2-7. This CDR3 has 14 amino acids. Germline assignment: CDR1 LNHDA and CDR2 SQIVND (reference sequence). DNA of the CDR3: TGTGCCAGTAACCCTGGACAGGGGACCTACGAGCAGTACTTC. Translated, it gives CASNPGQGTYEQYF.

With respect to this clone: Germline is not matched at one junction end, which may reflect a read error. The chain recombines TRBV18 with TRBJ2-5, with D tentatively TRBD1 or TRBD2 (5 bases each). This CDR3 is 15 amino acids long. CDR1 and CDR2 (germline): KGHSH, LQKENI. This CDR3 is CASSPPGEYQETQYF. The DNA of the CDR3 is TGTGCCAGCTCACCACCAGGGGAGTACCAGGAGACCCAGTACTTC.

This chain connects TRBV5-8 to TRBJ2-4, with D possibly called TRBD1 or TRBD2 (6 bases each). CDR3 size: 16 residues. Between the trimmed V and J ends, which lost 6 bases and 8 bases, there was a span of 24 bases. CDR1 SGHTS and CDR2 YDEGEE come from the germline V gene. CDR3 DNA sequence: TGTGCCAGCATCCCGGGGGTAGGGGGTATGGTGGACATTCAGTACTTC. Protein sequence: CASIPGVGGMVDIQYF.

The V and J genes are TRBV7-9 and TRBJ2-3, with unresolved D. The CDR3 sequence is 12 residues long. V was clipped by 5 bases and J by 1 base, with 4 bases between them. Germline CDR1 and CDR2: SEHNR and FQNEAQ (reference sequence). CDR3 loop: CASSPRTDTQYF. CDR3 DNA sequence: TGTGCCAGCAGCCCCCGCACAGATACGCAGTATTTT. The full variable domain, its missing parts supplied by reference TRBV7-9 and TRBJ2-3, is DTGVSQNPRHKITKRGQNVTFRCDPISEHNRLYWYRQTLGQGPEFLTYFQNEAQLEKSRLLSDRFSAERPKGSFSTLEIQRTEQGDSAMYLCASSPRTDTQYFGPGTRLTVL.

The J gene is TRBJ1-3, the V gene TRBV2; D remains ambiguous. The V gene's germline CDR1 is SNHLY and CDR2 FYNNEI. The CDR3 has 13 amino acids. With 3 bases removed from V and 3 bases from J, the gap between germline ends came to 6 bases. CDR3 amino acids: CASSDLRGNTIYF. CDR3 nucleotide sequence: TGTGCCAGCAGTGATTTACGTGGAAACACCATATATTTT.

The DNA of the CDR3 is TGTGCCAGCAGCTTCTTAGACAGGCGGCTAGTAAGGGGTTACACCTTC. Amino acid sequence: CASSFLDRRLVRGYTF. The rearrangement uses TRBV7-9 and TRBJ1-2; a weak D match, TRBD1 (6 bases). Trimming took 3 bases from V and 11 from J, leaving 25 bases between them. The CDR3 sequence is 16 residues long. Germline CDR1 SEHNR, CDR2 FQNEAQ (reference sequence).

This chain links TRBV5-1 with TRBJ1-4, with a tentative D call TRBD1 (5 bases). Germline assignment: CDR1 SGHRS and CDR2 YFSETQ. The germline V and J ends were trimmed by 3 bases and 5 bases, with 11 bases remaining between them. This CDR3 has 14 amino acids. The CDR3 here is CASSSGTANEKLFF. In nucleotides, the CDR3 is TGCGCCAGCAGCTCCGGGACGGCGAATGAAAAACTGTTTTTT.

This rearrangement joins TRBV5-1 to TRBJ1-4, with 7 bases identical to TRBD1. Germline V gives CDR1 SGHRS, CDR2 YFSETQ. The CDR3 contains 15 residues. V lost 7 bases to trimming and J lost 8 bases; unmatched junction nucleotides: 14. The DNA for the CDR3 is TGCGCCAGCCGCGCTACAGGGGCAGCGGGGGAAAAACTGTTTTTT. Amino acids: CASRATGAAGEKLFF.

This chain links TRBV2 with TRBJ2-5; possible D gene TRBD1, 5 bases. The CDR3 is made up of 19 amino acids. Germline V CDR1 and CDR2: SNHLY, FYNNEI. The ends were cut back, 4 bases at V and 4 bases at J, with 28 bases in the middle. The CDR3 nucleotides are TGTGCCAGCAGTGTTCCGATACTCGGGCAGGGCCGATTGGGAGAGACCCAGTACTTC. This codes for CASSVPILGQGRLGETQYF.

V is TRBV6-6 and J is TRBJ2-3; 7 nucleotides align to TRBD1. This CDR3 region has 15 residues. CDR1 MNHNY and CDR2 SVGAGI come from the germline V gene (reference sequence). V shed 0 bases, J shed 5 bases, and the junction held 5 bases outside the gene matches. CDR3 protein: CASSYSSGGRDTQYF. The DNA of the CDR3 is TGTGCCAGCAGTTACTCGTCAGGGGGAAGAGATACGCAGTATTTT.

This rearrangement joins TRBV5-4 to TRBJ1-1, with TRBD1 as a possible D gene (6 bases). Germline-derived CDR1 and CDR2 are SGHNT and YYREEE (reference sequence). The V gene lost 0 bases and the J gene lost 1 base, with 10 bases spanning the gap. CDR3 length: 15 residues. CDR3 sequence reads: CASSLAGQKNTEAFF. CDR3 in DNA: TGTGCCAGCAGCTTGGCCGGACAGAAGAACACTGAAGCTTTCTTT.

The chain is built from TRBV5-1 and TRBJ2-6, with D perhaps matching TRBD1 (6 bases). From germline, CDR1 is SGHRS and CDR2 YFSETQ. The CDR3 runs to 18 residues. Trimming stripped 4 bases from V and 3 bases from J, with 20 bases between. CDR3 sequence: CASSQPQGLVLGANVLTF. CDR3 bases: TGCGCCAGCAGCCAACCACAGGGTCTCGTACTTGGGGCCAACGTCCTGACTTTC.

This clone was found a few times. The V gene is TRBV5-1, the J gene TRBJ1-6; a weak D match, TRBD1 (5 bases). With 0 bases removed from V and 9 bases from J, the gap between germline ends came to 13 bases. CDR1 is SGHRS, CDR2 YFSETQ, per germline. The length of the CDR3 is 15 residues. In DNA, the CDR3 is TGCGCCAGCAGCTTGGTGCGGCAGGGAGGTTCACCCCTCCACTTT. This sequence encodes CASSLVRQGGSPLHF. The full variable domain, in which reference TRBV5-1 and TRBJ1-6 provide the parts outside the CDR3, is KAGVTQTPRYLIKTRGQQVTLSCSPISGHRSVSWYQQTPGQGLQFLFEYFSETQRNKGNFPGRFSGRQFSNSRSEMNVSTLELGDSALYLCASSLVRQGGSPLHFGNGTRLTVT.

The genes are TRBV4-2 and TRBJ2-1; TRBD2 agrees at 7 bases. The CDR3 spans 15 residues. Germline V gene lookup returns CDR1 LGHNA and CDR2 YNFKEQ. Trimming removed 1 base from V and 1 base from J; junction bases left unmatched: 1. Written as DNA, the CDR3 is TGTGCCAGCAGCCAAGGGCGGGGGTCCTACAATGAGCAGTTCTTC. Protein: CASSQGRGSYNEQFF.

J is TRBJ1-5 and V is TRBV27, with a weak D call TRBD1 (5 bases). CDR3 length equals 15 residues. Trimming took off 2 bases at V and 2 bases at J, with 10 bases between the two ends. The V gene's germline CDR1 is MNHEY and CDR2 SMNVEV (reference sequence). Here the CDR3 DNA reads TGTGCCAGCAGTTTAGGGGGGAATCGCAATCAGCCCCAGCATTTT. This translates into CASSLGGNRNQPQHF.